This TCR beta chain was profiled in a study of blood T cell repertoires in COVID-19. V lost 2 bases, J lost 5 bases, and 11 bases stayed unmatched. Germline V gives CDR1 MNHEY, CDR2 SVGEGT. This CDR3 contains 16 residues. TCRdb's table, derived via immunoSEQ multiplex PCR, lists solely in-frame clones and lacks some. This table has around 70,000 clones, roughly nine tenths appearing once. The clonotype comes from a man aged 45 to 65 with acute or convalescent COVID-19. The chain carries TRBV6-2 or TRBV6-3 and TRBJ2-5; 7 bases fit TRBD2. The sequenced sample consisted of peripheral blood. The CDR3 protein is CASSYLAVGPGETQYF. The CDR3 DNA is TGTGCCAGCAGTTACCTAGCGGTGGGGCCAGGGGAGACCCAGTACTTC.